The 29 T cell receptor beta chains below all came from one sample that was sequenced in a study of blood T cell repertoires in COVID-19. Sequencing was performed with immunoSEQ multiplex PCR; in TCRdb, only in-frame clones are kept and a portion is missing. The profile shows some 64,000 clones, around three quarters of them singletons. The sample taken for sequencing was peripheral blood. All receptors come from a human donor in a cohort sampled during active COVID-19.

This clone was recorded only once. This CDR3 reads CASSAAEETQYF. DNA for the CDR3: TGTGCCAGCTCAGCGGCCGAAGAGACCCAGTACTTC. The genes are TRBV18 and TRBJ2-5; D gene unclear. CDR1 and CDR2 from the germline V gene are KGHSH and LQKENI. Trimming pared 5 bases from V and 3 bases from J, leaving 7 bases between. CDR3 length equals 12 residues.

J is TRBJ2-3 and V is TRBV19; D is ambiguous. The CDR3 runs 12 residues. V gave up 6 bases and J gave up 0 bases, with 4 bases separating them. Germline lookup yields CDR1 LNHDA and CDR2 SQIVND (reference sequence). The CDR3 DNA is TGTGCCAGTAGCCCAAGCACAGATACGCAGTATTTT. Residues: CASSPSTDTQYF.

This clone turned up a few times. J is TRBJ1-6 and V is TRBV30; D unclear. CDR1 and CDR2 (germline): GTSNPN, SVGIG (reference sequence). The CDR3 is 16 residues long. Trimming took 2 bases from V and 0 from J, leaving 11 bases between them. The CDR3 sequence: CAWSRGSLSYNSPLHF. For the CDR3, the DNA is TGTGCCTGGAGTAGAGGCTCCCTCTCCTATAATTCACCCCTCCACTTT.

The chain has TRBV27 and TRBJ2-7, with a possible D match to TRBD1 (6 bases). The CDR3 totals 14 residues. The germline CDR1 and CDR2 sequences are MNHEY and SMNVEV (reference sequence). V lost 6 bases, J lost 2 bases, and 14 bases lay in between. In nucleotides, the CDR3 is TGTGCCAGCAGGGCGACAGGCCCCCCCTACGAGCAGTACTTC. Amino acids: CASRATGPPYEQYF.

The chain is built from TRBV28 and TRBJ2-7; 7 nucleotides line up with TRBD1. Losses at the gene ends were 5 bases for V and 2 bases for J; bases not matched to a gene: 6. Germline V gene data show CDR1 as MDHEN and CDR2 as SYDVKM. This CDR3 is built from 14 residues. The CDR3 loop reads CASSRTGVAYEQYF. The DNA of the CDR3 is TGTGCCAGCAGTCGGACAGGTGTTGCCTACGAGCAGTACTTC.

The count of this clone is one. The chain uses TRBV5-1 and TRBJ2-5; 10 nucleotides align to TRBD1. Germline V gives CDR1 SGHRS, CDR2 YFSETQ. CDR3 length: 17 residues. J gave up 0 bases and V 0 bases, and 5 bases lay outside the gene matches. The CDR3 reads CASSLGGGTGDQETQYF. The CDR3, as DNA: TGCGCCAGCAGCTTGGGTGGCGGGACAGGGGACCAAGAGACCCAGTACTTC.

This chain uses TRBV7-3 with TRBJ2-3; a weak D match, TRBD2 (5 bases). Germline CDR1 and CDR2: SGHTA and FQGTGA. There are 16 residues in the CDR3. V was pared by 1 base and J by 0 bases, with 11 bases between. The CDR3 region is CASSLMGRGSTDTQYF. The CDR3, as DNA: TGTGCCAGCAGCTTAATGGGCCGGGGAAGCACAGATACGCAGTATTTT.

The chain uses TRBV11-1 and TRBJ2-4; unclear D gene. Trimming removed 2 bases at V and 11 bases at J, with 10 bases between. From germline, CDR1 is SGHAT and CDR2 FQDESV (reference sequence). This CDR3 is 12 amino acids long. The CDR3 here is CASSLYDEVQYF. The CDR3 nucleotides are TGTGCCAGCAGCTTATACGACGAGGTTCAGTACTTC.

The chain combines TRBV4-3 with TRBJ2-1; 7 bases fit TRBD1. This CDR3 is built from 16 residues. Germline CDR1 and CDR2: LGHNA and YSLEER. The junction had 6 bases not matched to a gene; V was cut back by 0 bases and J by 4 bases. The CDR3 sequence: CASSQDFGTAYNEQFF. CDR3 coding DNA: TGCGCCAGCAGCCAAGATTTCGGGACAGCATACAATGAGCAGTTCTTC.

A note on this clone: Germline and junction disagree at one end, which may indicate a read error. The chain carries TRBV7-7 and TRBJ1-4; weak D call: TRBD1 (5 bases). The length of the CDR3 is 13 residues. CDR1 is SSHAT, CDR2 FNYEAQ, per germline (reference sequence). The CDR3: CASSLDRNEKLFF. CDR3 coding DNA: TGTGCTAGCAGCTTAGACAGAAATGAAAAACTGTTTTTT.

This clone was recorded only once. V and J are TRBV5-1 and TRBJ1-4; no clear D gene. The CDR3 contains 11 residues. V shed 5 bases and J shed 12 bases, with 11 bases lying between them. Germline V CDR1 and CDR2: SGHRS, YFSETQ. CDR3 loop: CASRLESELFF. CDR3 sequence (DNA): TGCGCCAGCAGACTAGAGAGTGAACTGTTTTTT.

V is TRBV5-5 and J is TRBJ2-7; a weak D match, TRBD2 (6 bases). Germline-derived CDR1 and CDR2 are SGHKS and YYEKEE (reference sequence). The V end lost 6 bases, the J end lost 3 bases, and 25 bases lay between the germline ends. The CDR3 is 17 amino acids. The CDR3 region is CASTGLTRADSRYEQYF. The CDR3 DNA follows: TGTGCCAGCACCGGACTAACCCGGGCCGACTCCCGCTACGAGCAGTACTTC.

In its sample, this clone was seen many times. This chain links TRBV7-9 with TRBJ2-7, with TRBD1 as a possible D gene (6 bases). The CDR3 extends over 10 amino acids. CDR1 is SEHNR, CDR2 FQNEAQ, per germline (reference sequence). The DNA for the CDR3 is TGTGCACCACCAGGGGTAGAGCAGTACTTC. It yields the protein CAPPGVEQYF. Filled out from reference TRBV7-9 and TRBJ2-7, the complete variable domain reads DTGVSQNPRHKITKRGQNVTFRCDPISEHNRLYWYRQTLGQGPEFLTYFQNEAQLEKSRLLSDRFSAERPKGSFSTLEIQRTEQGDSAMYLCAPPGVEQYFGPGTRLTVT.

The chain is built from TRBV30 and TRBJ2-3, with TRBD2 matching over 10 bases. Losses at the gene ends were 3 bases for V and 3 bases for J; bases not matched to a gene: 6. This CDR3 is 15 amino acids long. The germline gives CDR1 GTSNPN, CDR2 SVGIG (reference sequence). The CDR3 loop reads CAWRAPGLATDTQYF. The CDR3 DNA reads as TGTGCCTGGAGAGCTCCGGGACTAGCGACAGATACGCAGTATTTT. Drawing the rest from reference TRBV30 and TRBJ2-3, the complete variable domain is SQTIHQWPATLVQPVGSPLSLECTVEGTSNPNLYWYRQAAGRGLQLLFYSVGIGQISSEVPQNLSASRPQDRQFILSSKKLLLSDSGFYLCAWRAPGLATDTQYFGPGTRLTVL.

To note about this clone: The sample contains more than one DNA sequence encoding this CDR3. V and J are TRBV5-1 and TRBJ2-3; a weak D match, TRBD2 (5 bases). Germline V gene lookup returns CDR1 SGHRS and CDR2 YFSETQ. The ends were cut back, 0 bases at V and 0 bases at J, with 8 bases in the middle. This CDR3 is 15 amino acids long. The CDR3 DNA follows: TGCGCCAGCAGCTTGGCCGGGGTTAGCACAGATACGCAGTATTTT. Translation gives CASSLAGVSTDTQYF.

The chain joins TRBV4-1 to TRBJ1-6; 7 bases are a match to TRBD1. There are 15 residues in the CDR3. Trimming took 4 bases from V and 6 from J; bases not matched to a gene: 6. Germline CDR1 and CDR2: MGHRA and YSYEKL. Here the CDR3 reads CASSREGAPNSPLHF. The DNA of the CDR3 is TGCGCCAGCAGCCGAGAGGGGGCACCTAATTCACCCCTCCACTTT.

The genes are TRBV11-2 and TRBJ2-5; 8 bases line up with TRBD2. V was pared by 1 base and J by 0 bases, with 4 bases of the junction left unmatched. Per germline, CDR1 SGHAT and CDR2 FQNNGV. The CDR3 sequence is 16 residues long. The CDR3 DNA follows: TGTGCCAGCAGCTTAGTTGGCGGGGGGCACCAAGAGACCCAGTACTTC. Encoded protein: CASSLVGGGHQETQYF.

The chain links TRBV2 to TRBJ1-5, with D tentatively TRBD1 (6 bases). The CDR3 length is 15 residues. V was cut by 6 bases and J by 2 bases, with 14 bases left in between. The germline gives CDR1 SNHLY, CDR2 FYNNEI. The CDR3 DNA reads TGTGCCAGCAGAGAACAGGGTGGAGGCAATCAGCCCCAGCATTTT. Protein sequence: CASREQGGGNQPQHF.

DNA for the CDR3: TGCAGCGTTGGCGGGGGAGCCTACGAGCAGTACTTC. Translated, it gives CSVGGGAYEQYF. V usage is TRBV29-1 and J usage is TRBJ2-7; TRBD2 aligns across 7 bases. Germline trimming cut 4 bases from V and 2 bases from J; bases unmatched to any gene: 2. This CDR3 has 12 residues. Looked up from germline, CDR1 is SQVTM and CDR2 is ANQGSEA.

The rearrangement links TRBV21-1 to TRBJ1-1; TRBD1 was called by the table and not checked on the DNA. TRBV21-1 is a pseudogene segment. The CDR3 spans 16 residues. The CDR3 DNA follows: TGTGCCAGCAGCAAGTTGGGACAGGGGGGAGACACTGAAGCTTTCTTT. Translation: CASSKLGQGGDTEAFF.

The chain employs TRBV6-6 and TRBJ2-2, with 9 positions matching TRBD2. Germline V gene data show CDR1 as MNHNY and CDR2 as SVGAGI (reference sequence). This CDR3 has 16 residues. V shed 2 bases, J shed 1 base, and the junction held 2 bases outside the gene matches. Written as DNA, the CDR3 is TGTGCCAGCAGTTACGCAGCGGGGGGGAACACCGGGGAGCTGTTTTTT. Translated: CASSYAAGGNTGELFF.

In its sample, this clone was seen a few times. The V gene is TRBV7-2, the J gene TRBJ2-5; TRBD2 agrees at 12 bases. V trimming: 5 bases; J trimming: 5 bases; junction bases outside the gene matches: 9. Germline V CDR1 and CDR2: SGHTA, FQGNSA. The CDR3 totals 16 residues. The CDR3 reads CASSPGTSGFGETQYF. The CDR3, as DNA: TGTGCCAGCAGCCCCGGGACTAGCGGGTTTGGGGAGACCCAGTACTTC.

The rearrangement joins TRBV5-1 to TRBJ2-1, with a tentative D call TRBD1 (6 bases). Trimming removed 5 bases from V and 0 bases from J, with 9 bases in between. This CDR3 is 14 amino acids long. Germline V CDR1 and CDR2: SGHRS, YFSETQ. CDR3 residues: CASRRDISYNEQFF. CDR3 DNA sequence: TGCGCCAGCAGACGGGACATCTCCTACAATGAGCAGTTCTTC. The entire variable domain, with the rest obtained from reference TRBV5-1 and TRBJ2-1, is as follows: KAGVTQTPRYLIKTRGQQVTLSCSPISGHRSVSWYQQTPGQGLQFLFEYFSETQRNKGNFPGRFSGRQFSNSRSEMNVSTLELGDSALYLCASRRDISYNEQFFGPGTRLTVL.

The chain couples TRBV6-5 to TRBJ1-2; 7 nucleotides agree with TRBD1. The CDR3 contains 14 residues. Trimming removed 5 bases from V and 0 bases from J; junction bases left unmatched: 3. In germline, CDR1 is MNHEY, CDR2 SVGAGI. The CDR3 region is CASSPGTANYGYTF. In DNA form, the CDR3 reads TGTGCCAGCAGTCCCGGGACAGCTAACTATGGCTACACCTTC.

CDR3 sequence (DNA): TGTGCCAGCCAGGGACACCTCACTGGCACCGGGGAGCTGTTTTTT. Its translation: CASQGHLTGTGELFF. The rearrangement uses TRBV9 and TRBJ2-2; TRBD1 is a possible D gene (6 bases). Per the germline V gene, CDR1 is SGDLS and CDR2 is YYNGEE. The V end was cut by 7 bases, the J end by 4 bases, with 17 bases between. This CDR3 is 15 amino acids long.

This clone was detected a few times. This rearrangement joins TRBV30 to TRBJ1-1, with 10 bases matching TRBD1. This CDR3 is 15 amino acids long. The germline CDR1 and CDR2 sequences are GTSNPN and SVGIG (reference sequence). With V trimmed by 3 bases and J by 0 bases, 4 bases remained unmatched. The CDR3 reads CAWRRDRGVNTEAFF. CDR3 DNA: TGTGCCTGGAGGAGGGACAGGGGAGTGAACACTGAAGCTTTCTTT. Drawing the rest from reference TRBV30 and TRBJ1-1, the complete variable domain is SQTIHQWPATLVQPVGSPLSLECTVEGTSNPNLYWYRQAAGRGLQLLFYSVGIGQISSEVPQNLSASRPQDRQFILSSKKLLLSDSGFYLCAWRRDRGVNTEAFFGQGTRLTVV.

The chain carries TRBV10-2 and TRBJ1-2, with D possibly TRBD1 on 5 matching bases. Germline loops: CDR1 WSHSY, CDR2 SAAADI. V was pared by 7 bases and J by 8 bases, with 20 bases between. This CDR3 region has 14 residues. This CDR3 is CASKEQRGRPGYTF. CDR3 DNA sequence: TGCGCCAGCAAGGAACAACGGGGGAGGCCGGGCTACACCTTC.

The V and J genes are TRBV15 and TRBJ2-1; D is ambiguous. The CDR3 loop spans 13 amino acids. The V gene lost 0 bases and the J gene lost 8 bases, with 8 bases spanning the gap. From germline, CDR1 is LNHNV and CDR2 YYDKDF (reference sequence). CDR3 region: CATSRDGGDEQFF. Written as DNA, the CDR3 is TGTGCCACCAGCAGAGATGGCGGCGATGAGCAGTTCTTC.

The CDR3 nucleotides are TGTGCCAGCAGGGGGGACAGTGGCATGAACACTGAAGCTTTCTTT. As protein: CASRGDSGMNTEAFF. The J gene is TRBJ1-1, the V gene TRBV7-9; TRBD1 matches 7 bases. The CDR3 is 15 amino acids. V lost 6 bases to trimming and J lost 0 bases; unmatched junction nucleotides: 7. Germline-derived CDR1 and CDR2 are SEHNR and FQNEAQ (reference sequence).